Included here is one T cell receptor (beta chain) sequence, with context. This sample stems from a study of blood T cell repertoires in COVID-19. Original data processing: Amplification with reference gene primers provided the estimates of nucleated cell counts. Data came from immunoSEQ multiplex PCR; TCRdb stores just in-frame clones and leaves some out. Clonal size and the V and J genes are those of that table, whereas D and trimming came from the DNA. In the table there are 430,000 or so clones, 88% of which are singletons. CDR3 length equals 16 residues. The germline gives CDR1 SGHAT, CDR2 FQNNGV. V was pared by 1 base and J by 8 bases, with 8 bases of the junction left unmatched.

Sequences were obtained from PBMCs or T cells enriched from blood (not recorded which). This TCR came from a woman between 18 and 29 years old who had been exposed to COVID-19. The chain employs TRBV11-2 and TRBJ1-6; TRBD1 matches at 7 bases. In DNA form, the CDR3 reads TGTGCCAGCAGCTTAGTCCACCGGCAGGGGGATTCACCCCTCCACTTT. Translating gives CASSLVHRQGDSPLHF.